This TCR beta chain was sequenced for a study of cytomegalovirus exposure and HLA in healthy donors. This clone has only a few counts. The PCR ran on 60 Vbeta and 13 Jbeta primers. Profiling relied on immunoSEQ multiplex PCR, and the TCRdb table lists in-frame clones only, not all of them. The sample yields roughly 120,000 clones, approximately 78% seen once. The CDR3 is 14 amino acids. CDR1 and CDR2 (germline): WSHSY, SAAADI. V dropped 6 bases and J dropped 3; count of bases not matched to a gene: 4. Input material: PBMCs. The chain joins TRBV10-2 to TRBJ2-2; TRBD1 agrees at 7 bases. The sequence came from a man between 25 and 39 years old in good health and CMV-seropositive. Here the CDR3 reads CASRQGWDTGELFF. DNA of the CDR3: TGCGCCAGCAGACAGGGGTGGGACACCGGGGAGCTGTTTTTT.